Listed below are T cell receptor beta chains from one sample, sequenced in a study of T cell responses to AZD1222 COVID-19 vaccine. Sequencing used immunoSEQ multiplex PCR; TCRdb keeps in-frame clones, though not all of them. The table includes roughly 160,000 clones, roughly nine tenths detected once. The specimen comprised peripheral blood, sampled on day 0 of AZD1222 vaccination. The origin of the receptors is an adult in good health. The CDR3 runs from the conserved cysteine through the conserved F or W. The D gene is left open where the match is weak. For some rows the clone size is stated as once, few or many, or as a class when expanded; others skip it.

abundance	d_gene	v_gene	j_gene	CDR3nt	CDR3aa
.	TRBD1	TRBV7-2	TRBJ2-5	TGTGCCAGCAGCTGGGCCGGGACAGGGCAAGAGACCCAGTACTTC	CASSWAGTGQETQYF
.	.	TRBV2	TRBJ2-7	TGTGCCAGCACTCGGGACGGAGTGAACTACGAGCAGTACTTC	CASTRDGVNYEQYF
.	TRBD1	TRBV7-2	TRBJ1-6	TGTGCCAGCAGCCCTACCGGGACAGGGAAGGGTTCACCCCTCCACTTT	CASSPTGTGKGSPLHF
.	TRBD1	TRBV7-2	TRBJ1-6	TGTGCCAGCAGCTTACAGGGGGATTATAATTCACCCCTCCACTTT	CASSLQGDYNSPLHF
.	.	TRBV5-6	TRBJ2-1	TGTGCCAGCAGCTTGTGGTCCGCTTATAATGAGCAGTTCTTC	CASSLWSAYNEQFF
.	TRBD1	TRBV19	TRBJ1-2	TGTGCCAGTAGTAAGGACAGGGTCAAAGCTAACTATGGCTACACCTTC	CASSKDRVKANYGYTF
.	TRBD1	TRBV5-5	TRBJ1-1	TGTGCCAGCAGCAAAGACAGGGCCCTAAACACTGAAGCTTTCTTT	CASSKDRALNTEAFF
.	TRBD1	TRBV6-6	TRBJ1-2	TGTGCCAGCAGTAGATCGACAGGGGGATTCCACCTTAACTATGGCTACACCTTC	CASSRSTGGFHLNYGYTF
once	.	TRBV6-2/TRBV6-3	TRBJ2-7	TGTGCCAGCAGTTACGTCGGGGTAACTTACGAGCAGTACTTC	CASSYVGVTYEQYF
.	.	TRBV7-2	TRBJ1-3	TGTGCCAGCAGCCTAGGAATCTCTGGAAACACCATATATTTT	CASSLGISGNTIYF
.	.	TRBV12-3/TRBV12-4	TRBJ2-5	TGTGCCAGCAGTAATGGCGGGATTGGGGCCCAGTACTTC	CASSNGGIGAQYF
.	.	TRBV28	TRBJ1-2	TGTGCCACCCCCCAGAGTGGGCGACCCGATGGCTACACCTTC	CATPQSGRPDGYTF
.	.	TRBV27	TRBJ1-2	TGTGCCAGCAGTTTACCTCCCCGGGACCTTGAGCTCTTCTATGGCTACACCTTC	CASSLPPRDLELFYGYTF